These 7 T cell receptor beta chains originate from one sample sequenced in a study of radiation and T cells in renal cell carcinoma. The data were produced by immunoSEQ multiplex PCR, yet TCRdb's version contains in-frame clones alone and is incomplete. The sample comprises 55,000 to 65,000 clones, just under 80% of which are singletons, and approximately 6.8% rests with the top ten. The time point: baseline pretreatment blood. The treatment was: 15 Gy SBRT to primary tumor, nephrectomy 4 weeks later. The sample here was blood, taken from a patient whose treatment included radiotherapy and nephrectomy. The source is a man aged 60 to 75 with renal cell carcinoma.

The rearrangement links TRBV6-5 to TRBJ2-1, with D tentatively TRBD1 (6 bases). The CDR3 has 15 amino acids. Germline CDR1 and CDR2: MNHEY and SVGAGI. The V and J ends lost 5 bases and 7 bases respectively, with 18 bases between them. The CDR3 reads CASSPWGTSGNEQFF. CDR3 DNA sequence: TGTGCCAGCAGTCCATGGGGGACAAGCGGTAATGAGCAGTTCTTC.

The V call is TRBV19, the J call TRBJ2-7; D possibly corresponds to TRBD1 (7 bases). CDR1 LNHDA and CDR2 SQIVND come from the germline V gene (reference sequence). V lost 6 bases and J 3 bases, leaving 18 bases between the germline ends. This CDR3 is built from 15 residues. The CDR3 reads CASSSQGGRNYEQYF. CDR3 sequence (DNA): TGTGCCAGTAGCTCCCAGGGGGGTCGGAACTACGAGCAGTACTTC.

The V gene is TRBV11-3, the J gene TRBJ2-5, with unresolved D. Germline V lookup: CDR1 SGHNT, CDR2 YENEEA. Trimming pared 5 bases from V and 5 bases from J, leaving 12 bases between. This CDR3 has 13 residues. The CDR3 DNA follows: TGTGCCAGCAGCCCCCATAGGTGGGAGACCCAGTACTTC. Translating it yields CASSPHRWETQYF. Together with reference TRBV11-3 and TRBJ2-5, the CDR3 gives the full variable domain: EAGVVQSPRYKIIEKKQPVAFWCNPISGHNTLYWYLQNLGQGPELLIRYENEEAVDDSQLPKDRFSAERLKGVDSTLKIQPAELGDSAVYLCASSPHRWETQYFGPGTRLLVL.

CDR3 protein: CASSYGGGRGTYEQYF. Written as DNA, the CDR3 is TGTGCCAGCAGTTACGGGGGCGGCCGGGGGACCTACGAGCAGTACTTC. This rearrangement joins TRBV6-6 to TRBJ2-7; D may correspond to TRBD1 or TRBD2 (6 bases each). Germline values: CDR1 MNHNY, CDR2 SVGAGI (reference sequence). The CDR3 spans 16 residues. V lost 2 bases and J 2 bases, leaving 16 bases between the germline ends.

The chain carries TRBV10-1 and TRBJ1-3; D not certain. CDR1 is WNHNN and CDR2 is SYGVQD in the germline V gene (reference sequence). V was trimmed by 5 bases and J by 1 base, leaving 0 bases between them. This CDR3 is built from 11 residues. As DNA, the CDR3 is TGCGCCAGCAGTTCTGGAAACACCATATATTTT. Translation gives CASSSGNTIYF.

The CDR3 DNA follows: TGCGCCAGCAGCCAAGATTACCAGCTCTATAATTCACCCCTCCACTTT. It is translated as CASSQDYQLYNSPLHF. The chain is built from TRBV4-3 and TRBJ1-6; D remains ambiguous. The CDR3 contains 16 residues. The V end lost 0 bases, the J end lost 3 bases, and 9 bases lay between the germline ends. Germline values: CDR1 LGHNA, CDR2 YSLEER.

The genes are TRBV10-3 and TRBJ2-7, with unresolved D. Trimming pared 3 bases from V and 1 base from J, leaving 7 bases between. Germline V CDR1 and CDR2: ENHRY, SYGVKD. The CDR3 is made up of 13 amino acids. The CDR3 here is CAISEHSSYEQYV. The CDR3 bases are TGTGCCATCAGTGAACACAGTTCCTACGAGCAGTACGTC.